This T cell receptor beta chain originates from a study of PD-L1 blockade in urothelial cancer. The wider study: Patients began atezolizumab, 1,200 mg intravenously every 3 weeks, in the mid-2010s. Patients previously received 0 to 3 chemotherapy regimens.

This clone occurred once. Time point given: pretreatment peripheral blood. Method: immunoSEQ multiplex PCR; TCRdb's copy keeps in-frame clones and lacks some. Of approximately 72,000 clones listed, 86% are singletons. The CDR3 loop spans 14 amino acids. V was cut by 5 bases and J by 3 bases, with 13 bases left in between. CDR1 is SGHTA and CDR2 is FQGTGA in the germline V gene. The starting material was PBMCs, obtained around atezolizumab (anti-PD-L1) treatment. The genes are TRBV7-3 and TRBJ2-5, with a possible D match to TRBD1 (6 bases). The source is a man in his sixties with urothelial cancer. The CDR3 nucleotides read TGTGCCAGCAGCAAGACAGGTCCGAAAGAGACCCAGTACTTC. It codes for CASSKTGPKETQYF.